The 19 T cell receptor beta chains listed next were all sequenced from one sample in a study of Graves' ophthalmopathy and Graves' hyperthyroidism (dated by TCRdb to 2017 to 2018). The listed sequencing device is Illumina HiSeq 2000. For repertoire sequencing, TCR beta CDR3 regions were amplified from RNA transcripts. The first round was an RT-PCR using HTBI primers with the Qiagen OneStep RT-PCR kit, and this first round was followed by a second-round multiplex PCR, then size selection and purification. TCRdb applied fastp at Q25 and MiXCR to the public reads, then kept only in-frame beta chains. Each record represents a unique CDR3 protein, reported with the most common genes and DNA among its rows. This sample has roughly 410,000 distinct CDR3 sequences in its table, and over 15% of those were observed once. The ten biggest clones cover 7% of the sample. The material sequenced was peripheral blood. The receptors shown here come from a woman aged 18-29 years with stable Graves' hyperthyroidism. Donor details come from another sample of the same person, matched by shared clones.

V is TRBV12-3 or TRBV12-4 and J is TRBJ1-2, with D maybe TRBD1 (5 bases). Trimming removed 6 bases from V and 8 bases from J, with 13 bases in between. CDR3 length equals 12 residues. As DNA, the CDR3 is TGTGCCAGCAGCAAGATGGGGGAGGGCTACACCTTC. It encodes CASSKMGEGYTF.

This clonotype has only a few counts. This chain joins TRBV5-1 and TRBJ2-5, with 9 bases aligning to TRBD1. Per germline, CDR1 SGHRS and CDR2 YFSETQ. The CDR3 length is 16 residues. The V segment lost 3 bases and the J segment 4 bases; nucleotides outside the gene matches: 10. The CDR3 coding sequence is TGCGCCAGCAGCTCCTCACCACAGGGGGCCCGAGAGACCCAGTACTTC. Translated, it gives CASSSSPQGARETQYF. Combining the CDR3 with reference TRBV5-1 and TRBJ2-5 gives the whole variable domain KAGVTQTPRYLIKTRGQQVTLSCSPISGHRSVSWYQQTPGQGLQFLFEYFSETQRNKGNFPGRFSGRQFSNSRSEMNVSTLELGDSALYLCASSSSPQGARETQYFGPGTRLLVL.

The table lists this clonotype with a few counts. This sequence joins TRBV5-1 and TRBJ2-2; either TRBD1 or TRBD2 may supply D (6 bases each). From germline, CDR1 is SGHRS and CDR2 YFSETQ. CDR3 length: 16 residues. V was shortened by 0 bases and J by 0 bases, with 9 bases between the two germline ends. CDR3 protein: CASSLGGGTNTGELFF. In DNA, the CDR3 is TGCGCCAGCAGCTTGGGAGGGGGGACGAACACCGGGGAGCTGTTTTTT.

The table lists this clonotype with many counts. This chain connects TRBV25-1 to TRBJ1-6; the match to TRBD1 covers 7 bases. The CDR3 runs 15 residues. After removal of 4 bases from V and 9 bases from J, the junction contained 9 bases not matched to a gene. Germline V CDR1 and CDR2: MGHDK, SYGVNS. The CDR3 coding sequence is TGTGCCAGCAGTGTAGGACAGGCGCCCGGTTCACCCCTCCACTTT. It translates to CASSVGQAPGSPLHF. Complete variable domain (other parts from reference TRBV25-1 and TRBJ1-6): EADIYQTPRYLVIGTGKKITLECSQTMGHDKMYWYQQDPGMELHLIHYSYGVNSTEKGDLSSESTVSRIRTEHFPLTLESARPSHTSQYLCASSVGQAPGSPLHFGNGTRLTVT.

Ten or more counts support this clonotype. This CDR3 reads CASSLALWGLRSGANVLTF. The CDR3 DNA reads as TGTGCCAGCAGCTTAGCGTTATGGGGTCTCCGGTCTGGGGCCAACGTCCTGACTTTC. The chain links TRBV7-2 to TRBJ2-6; D is ambiguous. Between the trimmed V and J ends, which lost 0 bases and 1 base, there was a span of 16 bases. CDR1 and CDR2 (germline): SGHTA, FQGNSA. This CDR3 is built from 19 residues.

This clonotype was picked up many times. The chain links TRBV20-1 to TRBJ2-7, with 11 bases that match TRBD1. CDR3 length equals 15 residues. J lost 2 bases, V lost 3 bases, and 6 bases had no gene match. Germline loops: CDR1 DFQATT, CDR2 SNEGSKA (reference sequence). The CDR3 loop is CSASAGQGAAYEQYF. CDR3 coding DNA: TGCAGTGCTAGTGCCGGACAGGGGGCGGCCTACGAGCAGTACTTC.

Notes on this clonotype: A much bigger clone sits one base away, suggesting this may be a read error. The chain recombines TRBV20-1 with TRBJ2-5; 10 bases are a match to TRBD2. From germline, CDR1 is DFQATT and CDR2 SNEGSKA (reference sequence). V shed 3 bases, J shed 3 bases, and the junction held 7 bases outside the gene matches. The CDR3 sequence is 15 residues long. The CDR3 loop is CSASQSSGGEETQYF. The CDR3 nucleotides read TGCAGTGCTAGCCAGTCTAGCGGGGGCGAAGAGACCCAGTACTTC.

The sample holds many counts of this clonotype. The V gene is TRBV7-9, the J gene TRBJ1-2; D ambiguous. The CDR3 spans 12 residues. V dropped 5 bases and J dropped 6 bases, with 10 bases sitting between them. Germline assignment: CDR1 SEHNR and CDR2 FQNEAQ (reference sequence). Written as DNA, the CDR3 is TGTGCCAGCAGCCCGGAGTCGAATGGCTACACCTTC. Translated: CASSPESNGYTF.

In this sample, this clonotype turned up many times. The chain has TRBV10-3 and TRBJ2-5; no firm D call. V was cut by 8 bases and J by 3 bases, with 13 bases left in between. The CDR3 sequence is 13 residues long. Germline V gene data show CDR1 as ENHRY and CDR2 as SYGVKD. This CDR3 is CAIRPAAEETQYF. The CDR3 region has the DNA TGTGCCATCCGACCGGCAGCCGAAGAGACCCAGTACTTC.

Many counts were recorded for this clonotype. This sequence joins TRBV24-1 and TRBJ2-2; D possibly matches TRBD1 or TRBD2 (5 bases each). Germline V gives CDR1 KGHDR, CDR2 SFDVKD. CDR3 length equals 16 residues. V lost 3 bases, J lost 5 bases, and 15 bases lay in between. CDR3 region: CATSDPGQGRTGELFF. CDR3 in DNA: TGTGCCACCAGTGATCCGGGGCAGGGACGGACCGGGGAGCTGTTTTTT.

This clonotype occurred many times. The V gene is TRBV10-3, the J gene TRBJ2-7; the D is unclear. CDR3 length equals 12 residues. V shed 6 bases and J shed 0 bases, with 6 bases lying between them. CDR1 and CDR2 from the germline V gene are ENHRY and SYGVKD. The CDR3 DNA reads TGTGCCATCAGGGGTAGCTCCTACGAGCAGTACTTC. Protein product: CAIRGSSYEQYF.

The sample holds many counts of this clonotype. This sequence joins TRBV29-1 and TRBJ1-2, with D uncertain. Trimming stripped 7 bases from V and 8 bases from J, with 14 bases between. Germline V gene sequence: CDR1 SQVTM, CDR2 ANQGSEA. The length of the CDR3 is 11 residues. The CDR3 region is CSAVRLLGYTF. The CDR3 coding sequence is TGCAGCGCCGTCCGACTCTTGGGCTACACCTTC. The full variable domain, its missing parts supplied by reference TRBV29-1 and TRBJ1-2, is SAVISQKPSRDICQRGTSLTIQCQVDSQVTMMFWYRQQPGQSLTLIATANQGSEATYESGFVIDKFPISRPNLTFSTLTVSNMSPEDSSIYLCSAVRLLGYTFGSGTRLTVV.

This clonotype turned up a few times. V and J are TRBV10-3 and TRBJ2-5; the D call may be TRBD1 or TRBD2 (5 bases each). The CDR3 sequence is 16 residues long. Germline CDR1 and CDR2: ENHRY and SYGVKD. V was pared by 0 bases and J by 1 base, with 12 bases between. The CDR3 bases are TGTGCCATCAGTGAGTCAATTTTGGGGACCCAAGAGACCCAGTACTTC. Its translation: CAISESILGTQETQYF.

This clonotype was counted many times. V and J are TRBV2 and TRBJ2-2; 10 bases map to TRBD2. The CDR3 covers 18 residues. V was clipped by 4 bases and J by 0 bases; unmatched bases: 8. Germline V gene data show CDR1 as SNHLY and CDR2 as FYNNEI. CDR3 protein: CASSGPLLAGTNTGELFF. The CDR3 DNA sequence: TGTGCCAGCAGTGGTCCCTTACTAGCGGGGACGAACACCGGGGAGCTGTTTTTT.

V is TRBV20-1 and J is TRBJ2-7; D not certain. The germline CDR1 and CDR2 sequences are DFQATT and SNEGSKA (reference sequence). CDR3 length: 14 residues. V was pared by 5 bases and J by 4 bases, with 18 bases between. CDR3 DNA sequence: TGCAGTGCTCGGAGACATGGAGCAACTTACGAGCAGTACTTC. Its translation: CSARRHGATYEQYF.

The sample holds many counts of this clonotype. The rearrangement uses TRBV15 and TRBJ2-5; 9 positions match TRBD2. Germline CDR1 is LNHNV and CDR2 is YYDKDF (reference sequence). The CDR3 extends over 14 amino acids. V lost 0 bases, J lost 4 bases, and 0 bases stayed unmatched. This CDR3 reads CATSRDSGGETQYF. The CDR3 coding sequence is TGTGCCACCAGCAGAGATAGCGGGGGAGAGACCCAGTACTTC.

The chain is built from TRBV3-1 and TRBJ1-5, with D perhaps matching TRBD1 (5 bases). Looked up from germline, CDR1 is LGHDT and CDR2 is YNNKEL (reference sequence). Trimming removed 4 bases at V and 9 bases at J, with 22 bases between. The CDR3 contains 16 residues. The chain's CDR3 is CASSPTGTGPFGPQHF. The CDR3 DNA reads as TGTGCCAGCAGCCCTACTGGGACGGGCCCATTTGGGCCCCAGCATTTT.

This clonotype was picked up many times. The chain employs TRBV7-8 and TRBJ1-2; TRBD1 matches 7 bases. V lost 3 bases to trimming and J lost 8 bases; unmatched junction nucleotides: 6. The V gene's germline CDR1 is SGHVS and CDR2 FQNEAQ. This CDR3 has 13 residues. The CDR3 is CASSFRTGRGYTF. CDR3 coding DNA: TGTGCCAGCAGCTTTAGGACAGGTCGAGGCTACACCTTC.

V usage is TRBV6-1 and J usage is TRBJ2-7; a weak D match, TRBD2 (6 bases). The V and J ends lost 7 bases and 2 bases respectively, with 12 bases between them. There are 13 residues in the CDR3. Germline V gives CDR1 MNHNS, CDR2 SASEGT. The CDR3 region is CASIRAGTYEQYF. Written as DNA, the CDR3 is TGTGCCAGCATAAGGGCGGGGACCTACGAGCAGTACTTC.